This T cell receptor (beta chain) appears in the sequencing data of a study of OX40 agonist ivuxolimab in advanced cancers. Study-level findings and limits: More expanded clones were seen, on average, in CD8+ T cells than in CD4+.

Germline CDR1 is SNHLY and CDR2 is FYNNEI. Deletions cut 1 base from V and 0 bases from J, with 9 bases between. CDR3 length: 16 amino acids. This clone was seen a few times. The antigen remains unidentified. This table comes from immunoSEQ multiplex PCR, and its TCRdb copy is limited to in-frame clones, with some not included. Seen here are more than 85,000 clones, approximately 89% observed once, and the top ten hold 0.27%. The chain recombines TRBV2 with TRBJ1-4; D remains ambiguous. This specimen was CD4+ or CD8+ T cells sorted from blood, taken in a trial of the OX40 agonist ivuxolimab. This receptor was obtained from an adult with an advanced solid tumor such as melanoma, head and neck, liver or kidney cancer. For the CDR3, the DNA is TGTGCCAGCAGTGAAGGACGGGTTACAACTAATGAAAAACTGTTTTTT. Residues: CASSEGRVTTNEKLFF.